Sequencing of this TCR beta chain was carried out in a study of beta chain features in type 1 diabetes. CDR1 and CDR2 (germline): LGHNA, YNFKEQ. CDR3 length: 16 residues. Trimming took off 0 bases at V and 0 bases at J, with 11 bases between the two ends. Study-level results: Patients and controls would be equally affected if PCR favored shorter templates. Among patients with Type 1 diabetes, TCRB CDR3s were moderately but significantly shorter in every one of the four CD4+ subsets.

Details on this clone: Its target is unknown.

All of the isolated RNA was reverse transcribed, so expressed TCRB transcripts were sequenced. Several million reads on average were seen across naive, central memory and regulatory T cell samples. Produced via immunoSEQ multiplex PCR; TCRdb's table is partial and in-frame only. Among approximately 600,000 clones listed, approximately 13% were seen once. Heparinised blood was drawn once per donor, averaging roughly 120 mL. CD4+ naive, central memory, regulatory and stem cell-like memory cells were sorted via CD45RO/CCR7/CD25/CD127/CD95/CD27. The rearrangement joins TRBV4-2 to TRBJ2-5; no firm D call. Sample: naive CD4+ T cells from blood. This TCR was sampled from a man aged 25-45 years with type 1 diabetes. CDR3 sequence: CASSQDYSAYQETQYF. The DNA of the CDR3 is TGTGCCAGCAGCCAAGATTATTCGGCTTACCAAGAGACCCAGTACTTC.